The T cell receptor beta chain under discussion was sequenced for a study of Ad26.COV2.S vaccination and SARS-CoV-2 variants. Sequencing used immunoSEQ multiplex PCR; TCRdb keeps in-frame clones, though not all of them. The sample carries approximately 340,000 clones, around 90% recorded once. The CDR3 totals 13 residues. Germline V gives CDR1 SNHLY, CDR2 FYNNEI. J lost 8 bases, V lost 4 bases, and 0 bases had no gene match. Concerning this clone itself: The antigen is unknown.

Study outcomes and limitations: Individuals receiving vaccine had higher spike-specific TCR breadth than placebo recipients did. Analyses of TCR breadth and depth may have underestimated total T cell responses. Breadth measured for non-spike TCRs was similar across vaccine and placebo recipients.

The sequencing here drew on peripheral blood, taken after recovery from COVID-19. This clonotype originated in a human donor who had recovered from COVID-19. The genes are TRBV2 and TRBJ2-1, with TRBD2 matching over 12 bases. The CDR3 loop is CASSGTSGDEQFF. The CDR3 DNA reads as TGTGCCAGCAGTGGGACTAGCGGGGATGAGCAGTTCTTC.